This T cell receptor beta chain was sequenced for a study of CD8+ T cells in alopecia areata. Study-wide results and caveats: There was only one nonresponder, so it was unclear how baseline CD8+ expansion relates to response. Clonality in lesional scalp, especially alopecia totalis/universalis, exceeded that of normal scalp. Administration of tofacitinib significantly diminished scalp clonality and expanded CD8+ clones within the top 100.

Treatment given: oral pan-JAK inhibitor, 5-10 mg twice daily. It was from PBMCs that CD4+ and CD8+ T cells were sorted. About this clone itself: What it binds is unknown.

Sequencing used cDNA as its template, made by extracting RNA and reverse transcribing it. This table comes from immunoSEQ multiplex PCR, and its TCRdb copy is limited to in-frame clones, with some not included. The sample yields approximately 190,000 clones, 55% to 75% seen once. The ends were cut back, 6 bases at V and 6 bases at J, with 13 bases in the middle. Germline lookup yields CDR1 MGHRA and CDR2 YSYEKL. The CDR3 covers 13 residues. The sequence came from a human donor with alopecia areata. This rearrangement joins TRBV4-1 to TRBJ2-3; no definite D call. The material was CD4+ T cells sorted from blood, obtained at week 24, from a patient treated with tofacitinib. The CDR3 sequence: CASSNSPQDTQYF. CDR3 sequence (DNA): TGCGCCAGCAGTAATAGCCCCCAGGATACGCAGTATTTT.